This is a list of T cell receptor beta chains from one sample in a study of cytomegalovirus exposure and HLA in healthy donors. TCRdb keeps only in-frame clones here, not all; method: immunoSEQ multiplex PCR. The data hold under 110,000 clones, with approximately 80% observed a single time. Sequenced input: PBMCs. The receptor set was obtained from a man aged 60-69 years in good health and CMV-seronegative. The CDR3 runs from the conserved cysteine through the conserved F or W. A D gene is named only where the DNA matches it firmly. Clone size, where shown, is once, few, many, or a class for clones that have expanded.

D gene: TRBD2; clone size: .; V gene: TRBV18; J gene: TRBJ2-1; CDR3 DNA: TGTGCCAGCTCACCATCCGCTAGCGGGGTTAGCTCCTACAATGAGCAGTTCTTC; CDR3 protein: CASSPSASGVSSYNEQFF
D gene: .; clone size: .; V gene: TRBV28; J gene: TRBJ2-5; CDR3 DNA: TGTGCCAGCAGGACTCCTGCGACAGGCCAAGAGACCCAGTACTTC; CDR3 protein: CASRTPATGQETQYF
D gene: TRBD1; clone size: once; V gene: TRBV4-1; J gene: TRBJ1-2; CDR3 DNA: TGCGCCAGCAGCCAAGGACAGGGGGAATATGGCTACACCTTC; CDR3 protein: CASSQGQGEYGYTF
D gene: .; clone size: .; V gene: TRBV6-5; J gene: TRBJ2-3; CDR3 DNA: TGTGCCAGCAGCCCCAAGGGGAGGTTGCAGTATTTT; CDR3 protein: CASSPKGRLQYF
D gene: .; clone size: .; V gene: TRBV2; J gene: TRBJ2-2; CDR3 DNA: TGTGCCAGCAGGACGGGGACTGAGGGGACCGGGGAGCTGTTTTTT; CDR3 protein: CASRTGTEGTGELFF
D gene: .; clone size: .; V gene: TRBV21-1; J gene: TRBJ2-7; CDR3 DNA: .; CDR3 protein: CASSRIGGTYPCEQYF
D gene: TRBD1; clone size: .; V gene: TRBV5-6; J gene: TRBJ1-2; CDR3 DNA: TGTGCCAGCAGCGTGACAGGGAACCCAGGCTACACCTTC; CDR3 protein: CASSVTGNPGYTF
D gene: TRBD1; clone size: .; V gene: TRBV19; J gene: TRBJ2-5; CDR3 DNA: TGTGCCAGTAGTATTGTGGGGACAGGGGGCCAAGAGACCCAGTACTTC; CDR3 protein: CASSIVGTGGQETQYF
D gene: .; clone size: few; V gene: TRBV7-2; J gene: TRBJ1-2; CDR3 DNA: TGTGCCAGCAGCCTGGACCAAACGGGAGGCTACACCTTC; CDR3 protein: CASSLDQTGGYTF
D gene: TRBD1; clone size: few; V gene: TRBV18; J gene: TRBJ1-1; CDR3 DNA: TGTGCCAGCTCAGCTACAGGGGACACTGAAGCTTTCTTT; CDR3 protein: CASSATGDTEAFF
D gene: .; clone size: .; V gene: TRBV18; J gene: TRBJ2-5; CDR3 DNA: TGTGCCAGCTCACCAGGTAGCCCCGGAGAGACCCAGTACTTC; CDR3 protein: CASSPGSPGETQYF
D gene: .; clone size: .; V gene: TRBV2; J gene: TRBJ1-1; CDR3 DNA: TGTGCCAGCCATACCCCCAAAATGAGGACAAGTACCATGAACACTGAAGCTTTCTTT; CDR3 protein: CASHTPKMRTSTMNTEAFF
D gene: TRBD1; clone size: .; V gene: TRBV28; J gene: TRBJ1-4; CDR3 DNA: TGTGCCAGCAGAACAGGGGGCCCAACTAATGAAAAACTGTTTTTT; CDR3 protein: CASRTGGPTNEKLFF
D gene: .; clone size: few; V gene: TRBV15; J gene: TRBJ2-3; CDR3 DNA: TGTGCCACCAGCAGAGCGGGAACAAGCACAGATACGCAGTATTTT; CDR3 protein: CATSRAGTSTDTQYF
D gene: .; clone size: .; V gene: TRBV29-1; J gene: TRBJ2-7; CDR3 DNA: TGCAGCGTTGAGGGGTTGACAGCGAGGGAGCAGTACTTC; CDR3 protein: CSVEGLTAREQYF
D gene: .; clone size: few; V gene: TRBV7-2; J gene: TRBJ2-2; CDR3 DNA: TGTGCCAGCAGCTTCATCAGGGGCACCGGGGAGCTGTTTTTT; CDR3 protein: CASSFIRGTGELFF
D gene: TRBD1; clone size: .; V gene: TRBV4-3; J gene: TRBJ2-1; CDR3 DNA: TGCGCCAGCAGCCGATTGACAGGGGGCAATGAGCAGTTCTTC; CDR3 protein: CASSRLTGGNEQFF
D gene: TRBD1; clone size: few; V gene: TRBV18; J gene: TRBJ2-1; CDR3 DNA: TGTGCCAGCTCACCTAGACAGGGTCTAGGGAATGAGCAGTTCTTC; CDR3 protein: CASSPRQGLGNEQFF
D gene: .; clone size: .; V gene: TRBV2; J gene: TRBJ2-2; CDR3 DNA: TGTGCCAGCAGGCCGGGCGGAGGGCTTAACACCGGGGAGCTGTTTTTT; CDR3 protein: CASRPGGGLNTGELFF
D gene: .; clone size: .; V gene: TRBV19; J gene: TRBJ1-5; CDR3 DNA: TGTGCCAGCGGACAGCTCACTAGCAATCAGCCCCAGCATTTT; CDR3 protein: CASGQLTSNQPQHF
D gene: TRBD1; clone size: .; V gene: TRBV4-2; J gene: TRBJ1-1; CDR3 DNA: TGTGCCAGCAGCCCTCGGACAGGGGCCACTGAAGCTTTCTTT; CDR3 protein: CASSPRTGATEAFF
D gene: .; clone size: .; V gene: TRBV28; J gene: TRBJ1-5; CDR3 DNA: TGTGCCAGCAGTTTATTGTATAGCAATCAGCCCCAGCATTTT; CDR3 protein: CASSLLYSNQPQHF
D gene: TRBD2; clone size: .; V gene: TRBV5-1; J gene: TRBJ2-1; CDR3 DNA: TGCGCCAGCAGCACCGGACTAGCGGGGAGGCCGTTCTTC; CDR3 protein: CASSTGLAGRPFF
D gene: TRBD1; clone size: .; V gene: TRBV27; J gene: TRBJ1-2; CDR3 DNA: TGTGCCAGCAGTTCTAAACAGGGGGAAAGGGGCTACACCTTC; CDR3 protein: CASSSKQGERGYTF
D gene: .; clone size: once; V gene: TRBV5-1; J gene: TRBJ2-1; CDR3 DNA: TGCGCCAGCAGCTTGGTACCCGCGGGACTCACTACAAATGAGCAGTTCTTC; CDR3 protein: CASSLVPAGLTTNEQFF
D gene: .; clone size: .; V gene: TRBV5-1; J gene: TRBJ2-1; CDR3 DNA: TGCGCCAGCGCTCCACAGGAGGGGACTTACAATGAGCAGTTCTTC; CDR3 protein: CASAPQEGTYNEQFF
D gene: .; clone size: .; V gene: TRBV29-1; J gene: TRBJ2-1; CDR3 DNA: TGCAGCGTGAGGGACACCCTGAGCTCCTACAATGAGCAGTTCTTC; CDR3 protein: CSVRDTLSSYNEQFF
D gene: .; clone size: few; V gene: TRBV4-3; J gene: TRBJ2-2; CDR3 DNA: TGCGCCAGCAGCCGAGACAGAAGGAACACCGGGGAGCTGTTTTTT; CDR3 protein: CASSRDRRNTGELFF
D gene: TRBD1; clone size: .; V gene: TRBV19; J gene: TRBJ2-5; CDR3 DNA: TGTGCCAGTAGTACTATAACCGGTTGGGACAGGGGAGGGGAGACCCAGTACTTC; CDR3 protein: CASSTITGWDRGGETQYF
D gene: .; clone size: .; V gene: TRBV18; J gene: TRBJ1-1; CDR3 DNA: TGTGCCAGCTCCCCTCCGGGACACCTATATGAAGCTTTCTTT; CDR3 protein: CASSPPGHLYEAFF
D gene: TRBD1; clone size: .; V gene: TRBV9; J gene: TRBJ1-4; CDR3 DNA: TGTGCCAGCAGTCCCGGGGAGGGACAGGGGCGACCCAATGAAAAACTGTTTTTT; CDR3 protein: CASSPGEGQGRPNEKLFF
D gene: TRBD1; clone size: .; V gene: TRBV18; J gene: TRBJ2-7; CDR3 DNA: TGTGCCAGCTCACCGGCAGGGGGCTCCTACGAGCAGTACTTC; CDR3 protein: CASSPAGGSYEQYF
D gene: TRBD1; clone size: .; V gene: TRBV18; J gene: TRBJ1-4; CDR3 DNA: TGTGCCAGCTCACCAACGCGGACAGGGGAGGTTGAAAAACTGTTTTTT; CDR3 protein: CASSPTRTGEVEKLFF
D gene: TRBD2; clone size: .; V gene: TRBV9; J gene: TRBJ2-2; CDR3 DNA: TGTGCCAGCAGCGTAGAGAGACTAGCTGGTGGTACCGGGGAGCTGTTTTTT; CDR3 protein: CASSVERLAGGTGELFF
D gene: TRBD1; clone size: once; V gene: TRBV18; J gene: TRBJ2-7; CDR3 DNA: TGTGCCAGCTCACCAGCCGCAGGGGGCGAAATCTACGAGCAGTACTTC; CDR3 protein: CASSPAAGGEIYEQYF
D gene: TRBD2; clone size: .; V gene: TRBV7-2; J gene: TRBJ2-1; CDR3 DNA: TGTGCCAGCAGCTCCCAGACTAGCGTTGAGCAGTTCTTC; CDR3 protein: CASSSQTSVEQFF
D gene: .; clone size: .; V gene: TRBV5-1; J gene: TRBJ2-1; CDR3 DNA: TGCGCCAGCAGCTTGGACCCGGGCGGGCTCGATGAGCAGTTCTTC; CDR3 protein: CASSLDPGGLDEQFF
D gene: TRBD1; clone size: .; V gene: TRBV4-3; J gene: TRBJ2-5; CDR3 DNA: TGCGCCAGCAGCCCCCTGACAGGGGCAGGAGAGACCCAGTACTTC; CDR3 protein: CASSPLTGAGETQYF
D gene: TRBD1; clone size: .; V gene: TRBV11-1; J gene: TRBJ2-2; CDR3 DNA: TGTGCCAGCAGCTCGGACAGGCGGAACACCGGGGAGCTGTTTTTT; CDR3 protein: CASSSDRRNTGELFF
D gene: .; clone size: .; V gene: TRBV2; J gene: TRBJ1-6; CDR3 DNA: TGTGCCAGCAGCCGGGACTATAATTCACCCCTCCACTTT; CDR3 protein: CASSRDYNSPLHF
D gene: TRBD2; clone size: .; V gene: TRBV7-3; J gene: TRBJ2-1; CDR3 DNA: TGTGCCAGCAGCTTAAAGGGCACCAGCGGGGGCTATGAGCAGTTCTTC; CDR3 protein: CASSLKGTSGGYEQFF
D gene: .; clone size: once; V gene: TRBV6-5; J gene: TRBJ1-2; CDR3 DNA: TGTGCCAGCCGAGGTCAGGGTAACTATGGCTACACCTTC; CDR3 protein: CASRGQGNYGYTF
D gene: TRBD2; clone size: .; V gene: TRBV7-3; J gene: TRBJ2-3; CDR3 DNA: TGTGCCAGCAGCTTTCGGGGGGGCCTGGATACGCAGTATTTT; CDR3 protein: CASSFRGGLDTQYF
D gene: .; clone size: .; V gene: TRBV9; J gene: TRBJ1-1; CDR3 DNA: TGTGCCAGCAGCGTAGGGGTGGAGGGGATGTACACTGAAGCTTTCTTT; CDR3 protein: CASSVGVEGMYTEAFF
D gene: .; clone size: few; V gene: TRBV6-5; J gene: TRBJ1-1; CDR3 DNA: TGTGCCAGCAGTTACTCTTCAGGGCGAAATGGAGCTTTCTTT; CDR3 protein: CASSYSSGRNGAFF
D gene: .; clone size: .; V gene: TRBV19; J gene: TRBJ1-2; CDR3 DNA: TGTGCCAGTACCATCGGACATTCTAGTGGCTACACCTTC; CDR3 protein: CASTIGHSSGYTF
D gene: .; clone size: .; V gene: TRBV19; J gene: TRBJ1-1; CDR3 DNA: TGTGCCAGTAGTATTAGAGAGAACACTGAAGCTTTCTTT; CDR3 protein: CASSIRENTEAFF
D gene: TRBD1; clone size: few; V gene: TRBV28; J gene: TRBJ1-2; CDR3 DNA: TGTGCCAGCATCAGGGACAGTTTTAACTATGGCTACACCTTC; CDR3 protein: CASIRDSFNYGYTF